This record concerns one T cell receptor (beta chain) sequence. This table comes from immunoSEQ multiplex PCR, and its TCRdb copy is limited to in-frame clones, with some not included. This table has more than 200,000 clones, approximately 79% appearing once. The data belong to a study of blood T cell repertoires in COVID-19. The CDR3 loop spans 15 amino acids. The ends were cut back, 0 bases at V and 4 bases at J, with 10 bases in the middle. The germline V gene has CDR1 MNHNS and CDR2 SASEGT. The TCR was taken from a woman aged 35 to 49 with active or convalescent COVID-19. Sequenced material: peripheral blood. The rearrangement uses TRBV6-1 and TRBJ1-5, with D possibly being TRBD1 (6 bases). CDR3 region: CASSEAKGTNQPQHF. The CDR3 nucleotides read TGTGCCAGCAGTGAAGCTAAGGGGACAAATCAGCCCCAGCATTTT.